The 22 T cell receptor beta chains given below trace back to one sample, sequenced in a study of T cell responses to AZD1222 COVID-19 vaccine. The repertoire was sequenced with immunoSEQ multiplex PCR; TCRdb's copy has only in-frame clones and lacks some. The table includes about 180,000 clones, around 90% detected once. This specimen consisted of peripheral blood, obtained 28 days after the second AZD1222 dose. All receptors derive from an adult who received the AZD1222 COVID-19 vaccine.

This chain joins TRBV7-9 and TRBJ1-4; the D is unclear. The V gene's germline CDR1 is SEHNR and CDR2 FQNEAQ (reference sequence). The CDR3 spans 14 residues. Trimming removed 2 bases from V and 8 bases from J, with 12 bases in between. The CDR3 protein is CASSLTSSAEKLFF. The CDR3 nucleotides are TGTGCCAGCAGCTTAACGAGCTCCGCCGAAAAACTGTTTTTT.

This clone has a single count. V usage is TRBV7-8 and J usage is TRBJ1-5; 8 bases are a match to TRBD1. This CDR3 has 16 residues. Germline CDR1 reads SGHVS; CDR2 reads FQNEAQ. The ends lost 5 bases at V and 0 bases at J; junction bases unmatched: 6. As DNA, the CDR3 is TGTGCCAGCAGCAAGGACAGGGCCATTAGCAATCAGCCCCAGCATTTT. This translates into CASSKDRAISNQPQHF. The variable domain in full, completed from reference TRBV7-8 and TRBJ1-5, reads GAGVSQSPRYKVAKRGQDVALRCDPISGHVSLFWYQQALGQGPEFLTYFQNEAQLDKSGLPSDRFFAERPEGSVSTLKIQRTQQEDSAVYLCASSKDRAISNQPQHFGDGTRLSIL.

The CDR3: CASSPPKSEQFF. The CDR3 DNA reads as TGTGCCAGCTCACCACCGAAGTCTGAGCAGTTCTTC. The V gene is TRBV18, the J gene TRBJ2-1; unclear D gene. V lost 0 bases to trimming and J lost 9 bases, with 6 bases between them. This CDR3 comprises 12 residues. Per the germline V gene, CDR1 is KGHSH and CDR2 is LQKENI.

This chain connects TRBV11-3 to TRBJ1-3; D gene ambiguous. Trimming cost V 3 bases and J 2 bases, with 26 bases left between them. This CDR3 comprises 20 residues. CDR1 and CDR2 (germline): SGHNT, YENEEA. This CDR3 is CASSFSIGEGRHPPGNTIYF. CDR3 nucleotides: TGTGCCAGCAGCTTCTCGATCGGCGAGGGCCGACACCCCCCTGGAAACACCATATATTTT.

The V gene is TRBV11-1, the J gene TRBJ1-2; 8 positions agree with TRBD1. Germline V lookup: CDR1 SGHAT, CDR2 FQDESV (reference sequence). The CDR3 extends over 14 amino acids. J gave up 4 bases and V 6 bases, and 7 bases lay outside the gene matches. CDR3 nucleotide sequence: TGTGCCAGCAGACCGCGGACAGGGATCTATGGCTACACCTTC. This encodes CASRPRTGIYGYTF.

The chain uses TRBV18 and TRBJ1-1; D gene uncertain. V shed 3 bases and J shed 4 bases, with 6 bases lying between them. Germline lookup yields CDR1 KGHSH and CDR2 LQKENI. This CDR3 contains 12 residues. CDR3 sequence reads: CASSPTGTEAFF. The CDR3, as DNA: TGTGCCAGCTCACCGACGGGCACTGAAGCTTTCTTT. The variable domain in full, completed from reference TRBV18 and TRBJ1-1, reads NAGVMQNPRHLVRRRGQEARLRCSPMKGHSHVYWYRQLPEEGLKFMVYLQKENIIDESGMPKERFSAEFPKEGPSILRIQQVVRGDSAAYFCASSPTGTEAFFGQGTRLTVV.

The gene calls are TRBV7-8 and TRBJ1-3; D unresolved. The germline V and J ends were trimmed by 4 bases and 0 bases, with 10 bases remaining between them. The CDR3 covers 15 residues. Germline V gene data show CDR1 as SGHVS and CDR2 as FQNEAQ. CDR3 coding DNA: TGTGCCAGCAGCTCATCGGGCTTCTCTGGAAACACCATATATTTT. It is translated as CASSSSGFSGNTIYF.

V usage is TRBV5-1 and J usage is TRBJ2-7; a possible D gene is TRBD2 (6 bases). The length of the CDR3 is 17 residues. Looked up from germline, CDR1 is SGHRS and CDR2 is YFSETQ. V was pared by 0 bases and J by 4 bases, with 20 bases between. CDR3 DNA: TGCGCCAGCAGCTTGGGGGAGGCGTTCAGGTACGAGTACGAGCAGTACTTC. Its translation is CASSLGEAFRYEYEQYF.

The chain has TRBV6-4 and TRBJ1-1; no reliable D call. Germline V gives CDR1 MRHNA, CDR2 SNTAGT. The V end lost 5 bases, the J end lost 1 base, and 14 bases lay between the germline ends. CDR3 length: 15 residues. The chain's CDR3 is CASSPNPGGNTEAFF. The DNA for the CDR3 is TGTGCCAGCAGTCCGAACCCTGGTGGGAACACTGAAGCTTTCTTT.

The rearrangement links TRBV27 to TRBJ1-2; D is ambiguous. The CDR3 runs to 17 residues. Trimming took 6 bases from V and 5 from J, leaving 25 bases between them. Germline V gives CDR1 MNHEY, CDR2 SMNVEV (reference sequence). The chain's CDR3 is CASSLAPSDSGMYGYTF. CDR3 DNA: TGTGCCAGCAGCTTAGCCCCAAGTGATTCGGGCATGTATGGCTACACCTTC.

V is TRBV19 and J is TRBJ1-5; D is perhaps TRBD1 (5 bases). V lost 1 base and J 7 bases, leaving 14 bases between the germline ends. Germline CDR1 and CDR2: LNHDA and SQIVND (reference sequence). CDR3 length: 15 residues. The DNA for the CDR3 is TGTGCCAGTAGTATAGCGGGGCCTCTAGGACAGCCCCAGCATTTT. The encoded protein is CASSIAGPLGQPQHF.

V is TRBV18 and J is TRBJ2-7, with 15 bases aligning to TRBD2. This CDR3 has 17 amino acids. Per the germline V gene, CDR1 is KGHSH and CDR2 is LQKENI. J gave up 4 bases and V 3 bases, and 7 bases lay outside the gene matches. The DNA for the CDR3 is TGTGCCAGCTCACCTCGAGGACTAGCGGGGGGGAAATACGAGCAGTACTTC. This encodes CASSPRGLAGGKYEQYF.

This chain uses TRBV28 with TRBJ2-1; D may be TRBD2 (5 bases). From germline, CDR1 is MDHEN and CDR2 SYDVKM. Trimming cost V 3 bases and J 0 bases, with 15 bases left between them. The CDR3 loop spans 17 amino acids. The CDR3 loop is CASSFSVASSSYNEQFF. The CDR3 DNA follows: TGTGCCAGCAGTTTCTCCGTAGCGTCGAGCTCCTACAATGAGCAGTTCTTC.

The chain joins TRBV29-1 to TRBJ1-2; D is possibly TRBD1 (5 bases). Germline values: CDR1 SQVTM, CDR2 ANQGSEA. V was cut by 4 bases and J by 0 bases, with 12 bases left in between. The CDR3 consists of 14 residues. CDR3 protein: CSVGTGDTNYGYTF. DNA of the CDR3: TGCAGCGTTGGAACAGGAGACACTAACTATGGCTACACCTTC.

This chain links TRBV5-4 with TRBJ2-1, with D uncertain. The V end was cut by 0 bases, the J end by 0 bases, with 7 bases between. From germline, CDR1 is SGHNT and CDR2 YYREEE (reference sequence). This CDR3 region has 15 residues. The CDR3 loop is CASSLDRASYNEQFF. CDR3 coding DNA: TGTGCCAGCAGCTTGGACCGGGCCTCCTACAATGAGCAGTTCTTC.

This chain connects TRBV11-1 to TRBJ2-3; weak D call: TRBD2 (6 bases). The CDR3 has 12 residues. The V gene lost 5 bases and the J gene lost 14 bases, with 17 bases spanning the gap. Germline V gene lookup returns CDR1 SGHAT and CDR2 FQDESV (reference sequence). This CDR3 reads CASSVGTPPPYF. Written as DNA, the CDR3 is TGTGCCAGCAGCGTCGGGACTCCCCCTCCGTATTTT. Full variable domain (rest looked up from reference TRBV11-1 and TRBJ2-3): EAEVAQSPRYKITEKSQAVAFWCDPISGHATLYWYRQILGQGPELLVQFQDESVVDDSQLPKDRFSAERLKGVDSTLKIQPAELGDSAMYLCASSVGTPPPYFGPGTRLTVL.

This chain joins TRBV10-3 and TRBJ2-5, with TRBD2 matching over 11 bases. The CDR3 is made up of 16 amino acids. V lost 5 bases and J lost 4; bases outside the gene matches: 9. Germline V CDR1 and CDR2: ENHRY, SYGVKD. The CDR3: CAISSQTSGNLETQYF. The CDR3 nucleotides read TGTGCCATCAGTTCCCAGACTAGCGGGAATCTAGAGACCCAGTACTTC.

The V and J genes are TRBV4-2 and TRBJ2-7, with D possibly being TRBD1 or TRBD2 (5 bases each). In germline, CDR1 is LGHNA, CDR2 YNFKEQ. CDR3 length: 15 amino acids. The germline V and J ends were trimmed by 1 base and 5 bases, with 15 bases remaining between them. CDR3 sequence reads: CASSQGQGVGDEQYF. The CDR3 nucleotides are TGTGCCAGCAGCCAAGGGCAGGGAGTGGGCGACGAGCAGTACTTC.

This clone was seen only once. The chain carries TRBV4-1 and TRBJ1-6; D might be TRBD1 (6 bases). Trimming stripped 6 bases from V and 4 bases from J, with 7 bases between. Germline values: CDR1 MGHRA, CDR2 YSYEKL. This CDR3 spans 13 amino acids. Here the CDR3 reads CASRQGYNSPLHF. CDR3 in DNA: TGCGCCAGCAGACAGGGTTATAATTCACCCCTCCACTTT.

The rearrangement joins TRBV9 to TRBJ2-3; possibly TRBD1 for D (5 bases). Trimming removed 4 bases from V and 10 bases from J, with 16 bases in between. Germline V lookup: CDR1 SGDLS, CDR2 YYNGEE. CDR3 length equals 13 residues. CDR3 sequence reads: CASSQTPTEAQYF. The CDR3 DNA reads as TGTGCCAGCAGCCAGACCCCGACAGAAGCGCAGTATTTT.

V gene TRBV7-6 combines with J gene TRBJ2-7; a weak D match, TRBD2 (6 bases). The V and J ends lost 0 bases and 2 bases respectively, with 17 bases between them. Per germline, CDR1 SGHVS and CDR2 FNYEAQ. The CDR3 has 17 amino acids. The CDR3 spells CASSLAPGGTHTYEQYF. For the CDR3, the DNA is TGTGCCAGCAGCTTAGCGCCTGGCGGGACGCACACCTACGAGCAGTACTTC.

The genes are TRBV7-9 and TRBJ1-2; no clear D. The CDR3 length is 13 residues. V dropped 0 bases and J dropped 1 base, with 3 bases sitting between them. Germline loops: CDR1 SEHNR, CDR2 FQNEAQ (reference sequence). Here the CDR3 reads CASSLADNYGYTF. In nucleotides, the CDR3 is TGTGCCAGCAGCTTAGCGGATAACTATGGCTACACCTTC. Using reference TRBV7-9 and TRBJ1-2 for the parts outside the CDR3, the full variable domain is DTGVSQNPRHKITKRGQNVTFRCDPISEHNRLYWYRQTLGQGPEFLTYFQNEAQLEKSRLLSDRFSAERPKGSFSTLEIQRTEQGDSAMYLCASSLADNYGYTFGSGTRLTVV.